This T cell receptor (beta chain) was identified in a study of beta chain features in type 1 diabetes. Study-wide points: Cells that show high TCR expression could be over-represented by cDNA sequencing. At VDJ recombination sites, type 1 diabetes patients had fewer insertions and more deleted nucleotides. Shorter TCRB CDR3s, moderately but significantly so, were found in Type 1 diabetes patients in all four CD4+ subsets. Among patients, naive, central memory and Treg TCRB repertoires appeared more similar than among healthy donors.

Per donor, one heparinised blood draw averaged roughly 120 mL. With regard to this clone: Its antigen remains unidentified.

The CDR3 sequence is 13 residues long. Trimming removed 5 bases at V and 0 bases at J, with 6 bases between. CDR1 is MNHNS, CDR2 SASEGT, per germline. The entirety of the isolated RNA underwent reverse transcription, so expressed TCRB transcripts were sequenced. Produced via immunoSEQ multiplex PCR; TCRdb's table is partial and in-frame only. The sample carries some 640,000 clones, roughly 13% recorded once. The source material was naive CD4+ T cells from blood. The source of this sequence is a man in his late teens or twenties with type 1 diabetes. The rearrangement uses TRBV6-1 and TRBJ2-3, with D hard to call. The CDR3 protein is CASSSLSTDTQYF. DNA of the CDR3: TGTGCCAGCAGTTCGTTGAGCACAGATACGCAGTATTTT.